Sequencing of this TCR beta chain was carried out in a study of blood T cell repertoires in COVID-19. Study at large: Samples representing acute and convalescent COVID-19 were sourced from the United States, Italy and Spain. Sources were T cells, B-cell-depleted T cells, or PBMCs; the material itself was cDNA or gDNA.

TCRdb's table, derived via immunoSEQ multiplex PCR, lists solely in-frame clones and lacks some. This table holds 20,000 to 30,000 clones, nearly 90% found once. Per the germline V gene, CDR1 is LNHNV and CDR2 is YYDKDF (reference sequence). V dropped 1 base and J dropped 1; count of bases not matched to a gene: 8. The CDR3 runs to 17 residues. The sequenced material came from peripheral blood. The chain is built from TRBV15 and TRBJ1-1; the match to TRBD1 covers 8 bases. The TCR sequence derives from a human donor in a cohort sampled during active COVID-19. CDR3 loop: CATSRGTGLKGNTEAFF. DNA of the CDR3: TGTGCCACCAGCAGAGGGACAGGGCTTAAGGGGAACACTGAAGCTTTCTTT.